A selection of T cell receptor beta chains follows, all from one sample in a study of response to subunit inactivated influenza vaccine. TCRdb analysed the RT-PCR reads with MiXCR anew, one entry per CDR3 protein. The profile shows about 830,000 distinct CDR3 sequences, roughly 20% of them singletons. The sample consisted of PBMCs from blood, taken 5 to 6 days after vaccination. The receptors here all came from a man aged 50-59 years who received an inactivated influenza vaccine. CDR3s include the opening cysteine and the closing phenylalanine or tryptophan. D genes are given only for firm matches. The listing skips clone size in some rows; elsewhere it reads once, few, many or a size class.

TGTGCCAGCAGCTTGGGACCGCAGAACACCGGGGAGCTGTTTTTT	CASSLGPQNTGELFF	TRBV7-9	few	TRBJ2-2	NA
TGCGCCAGCAGTTTTAGCTGGGGGGAGACCCAGTACTTC	CASSFSWGETQYF	TRBV5-1	NA	TRBJ2-5	NA
TGTGCCAGCAGCCACGGACTAGCGGGGAAGCAGTACTTC	CASSHGLAGKQYF	TRBV7-2	NA	TRBJ2-7	TRBD2
TGTGCCAGCAGCGACTTAGCGGGGGAACCAGATACGCAGTATTTT	CASSDLAGEPDTQYF	TRBV9	NA	TRBJ2-3	TRBD2
TGTGCCAGCAGTTTATCTTCGTATCACGAGCAGTACTTC	CASSLSSYHEQYF	TRBV27	NA	TRBJ2-7	NA
TGTGCCACCGCGGGTTCGGGCACTGAAGCTTTCTTT	CATAGSGTEAFF	TRBV24-1	NA	TRBJ1-1	NA
TGTGCCAGCAGCCTCCGCGGACTAGGGAATGAGCAGTTCTTC	CASSLRGLGNEQFF	TRBV7-3	few	TRBJ2-1	TRBD2
TGTGCCAGCAGCCCCTTATTGGTGACACAGACTCAAGAGACCCAGTACTTC	CASSPLLVTQTQETQYF	TRBV28	NA	TRBJ2-5	NA
TGCAGTGCTAGTGGGACTAGTAATGAGCAGTTCTTC	CSASGTSNEQFF	TRBV20-1	few	TRBJ2-1	TRBD2
TGCGCCAGCAGCTTGGCCCAATCCAGGGTTTCGAATGAGCAGTACTTC	CASSLAQSRVSNEQYF	TRBV5-1	NA	TRBJ2-7	NA
TGTGCCAGCAGCTGGGGACAGGGGTTCCGTACGCAGTATTTT	CASSWGQGFRTQYF	TRBV7-9	NA	TRBJ2-3	TRBD1
TGCGCCAGCAGCCAATCGAGGGACAGGGGGTTTTCACCCCTCCACTTT	CASSQSRDRGFSPLHF	TRBV4-1	few	TRBJ1-6	TRBD1
TGTGCCAGCAGTTTACTTACGGAGGTTAGCTATGGCTACACCTTC	CASSLLTEVSYGYTF	TRBV6-5	NA	TRBJ1-2	NA
TGTGCCAGCAGCTTATCTGGCAGGGGTGCTCCAGAGACCCAGTACTTC	CASSLSGRGAPETQYF	TRBV7-8	NA	TRBJ2-5	NA
TGTGCCAGCAGCGTACGGCCGGACCTATATAATTCACCCCTCCACTTT	CASSVRPDLYNSPLHF	TRBV5-5	NA	TRBJ1-6	NA
TGTGCCAGCAGTGAGGGGGTAGGCTACGAGCAGTACTTC	CASSEGVGYEQYF	TRBV14	NA	TRBJ2-7	NA
TGCAGTGCTAGCGGTTTCAAAGCGGGAGGGATCACCGGGGAGCTGTTTTTT	CSASGFKAGGITGELFF	TRBV20-1	few	TRBJ2-2	TRBD2
TGTGCCAGCAGTACGACCGGGCAGGGGGCGAACTATGGCTACACCTTC	CASSTTGQGANYGYTF	TRBV2	few	TRBJ1-2	TRBD1
TGTGCCAGCAGTTTCCAAGGGGTTGATGAAGCTTTCTTT	CASSFQGVDEAFF	TRBV12-3/TRBV12-4	NA	TRBJ1-1	NA
TGCAGTGCTACCCAGACTAGCGGGAGACCGGGAGAGACCCAGTACTTC	CSATQTSGRPGETQYF	TRBV20-1	NA	TRBJ2-5	TRBD2
TGTGCCAGCAGCCGATGGACTAGCGGGCCGCCCCCTAACACCGGGGAGCTGTTTTTT	CASSRWTSGPPPNTGELFF	TRBV5-6	few	TRBJ2-2	TRBD2
TGCAGCGTTGAGGGACTAGCGGGAGGCGGGGGCATCCTAGATACGCAGTATTTT	CSVEGLAGGGGILDTQYF	TRBV29-1	many	TRBJ2-3	TRBD2
TGTGCCAGCAGCTCCGTATCAGGGCCCGGGGAGCTGTTTTTT	CASSSVSGPGELFF	TRBV7-3	NA	TRBJ2-2	NA
TGTGCCAGCAAGAGGGCCCCCCCCCCTGAGCAGTTCTTC	CASKRAPPPEQFF	TRBV7-2	NA	TRBJ2-1	NA
TGTGCCAGTAGGACCGGGACTAGCGTTAGAGCGGGGGAGCTGTTTTTT	CASRTGTSVRAGELFF	TRBV27	NA	TRBJ2-2	TRBD2
TGCGCCAGCAGCCAGTTCGGGACAGGCTCCTACAATGAGCAGTTCTTC	CASSQFGTGSYNEQFF	TRBV4-3	NA	TRBJ2-1	TRBD1
TGTGCCAGCAGTTTTCGGGGACTAGGCCTCTACGAGCAGTACTTC	CASSFRGLGLYEQYF	TRBV12-3/TRBV12-4	NA	TRBJ2-7	TRBD2
TGCAGTGCTATACAGGGCAGGGGCACAGATACGCAGTATTTT	CSAIQGRGTDTQYF	TRBV20-1	many	TRBJ2-3	NA
TGCGCCAGCAGCCCAGGACAGGACCATGAGCAGTTCTTC	CASSPGQDHEQFF	TRBV5-1	few	TRBJ2-1	TRBD1
TGTGCCAGCAGTGACCGGACTAGCGGGAGGTACCAAGAGACCCAGTACTTC	CASSDRTSGRYQETQYF	TRBV12-3/TRBV12-4	NA	TRBJ2-5	TRBD2
TGTGCCAGCAGTCCGAACACCGGGACAACTAGCAATCAGCCCCAGCATTTT	CASSPNTGTTSNQPQHF	TRBV6-2/TRBV6-3	few	TRBJ1-5	NA
TGCAGTGCTAGAGTGGGCGGGGGGACCTCCAATCAGCCCCAGCATTTT	CSARVGGGTSNQPQHF	TRBV20-1	NA	TRBJ1-5	NA
TGTGCCAGCAGTGAAGTAAGGGGGGTCGGGAGAGCTTTCTTT	CASSEVRGVGRAFF	TRBV6-1	few	TRBJ1-1	NA
TGTGCCAGCAGTTACTTAGCGGATTCCTACGAGCAGTACTTC	CASSYLADSYEQYF	TRBV6-5	few	TRBJ2-7	NA
TGTGCCAGCAGCTCCCTAGCGGGACATGATACGCAGTATTTT	CASSSLAGHDTQYF	TRBV13	NA	TRBJ2-3	TRBD2
TGCGCCAGCAGCATATTCACAGATACGCAGTATTTT	CASSIFTDTQYF	TRBV5-1	NA	TRBJ2-3	NA
TGTGCCAGCAGTCAGTTCGGGGGCAATCAGCCCCAGCATTTT	CASSQFGGNQPQHF	TRBV12-3/TRBV12-4	NA	TRBJ1-5	NA
TGTGCCAGCAGCGCGGCCGGGACAGACTACGAGCAGTACTTC	CASSAAGTDYEQYF	TRBV9	NA	TRBJ2-7	TRBD1
TGTGCCAGCAGCACCTCCCGGGACACCAGGGCATGGGAGCAGTACTTC	CASSTSRDTRAWEQYF	TRBV7-8	NA	TRBJ2-7	NA
TGTGCCAGCAGCTCGATGGCCTTAGCGTCGTACTATGGCTACACCTTC	CASSSMALASYYGYTF	TRBV7-9	few	TRBJ1-2	NA